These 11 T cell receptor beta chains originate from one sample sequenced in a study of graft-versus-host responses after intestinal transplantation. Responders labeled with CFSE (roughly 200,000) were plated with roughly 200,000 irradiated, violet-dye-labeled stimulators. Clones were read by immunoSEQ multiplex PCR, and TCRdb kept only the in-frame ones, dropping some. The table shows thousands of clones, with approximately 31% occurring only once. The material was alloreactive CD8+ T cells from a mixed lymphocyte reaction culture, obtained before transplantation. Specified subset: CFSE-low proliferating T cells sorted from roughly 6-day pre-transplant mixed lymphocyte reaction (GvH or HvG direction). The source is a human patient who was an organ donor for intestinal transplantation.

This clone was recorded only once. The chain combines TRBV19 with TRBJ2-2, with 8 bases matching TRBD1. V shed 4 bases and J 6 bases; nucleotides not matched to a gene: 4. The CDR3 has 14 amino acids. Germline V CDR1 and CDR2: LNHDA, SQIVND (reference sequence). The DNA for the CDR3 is TGTGCCAGTAGTACGGACAGGGACTCCGGGGAGCTGTTTTTT. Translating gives CASSTDRDSGELFF.

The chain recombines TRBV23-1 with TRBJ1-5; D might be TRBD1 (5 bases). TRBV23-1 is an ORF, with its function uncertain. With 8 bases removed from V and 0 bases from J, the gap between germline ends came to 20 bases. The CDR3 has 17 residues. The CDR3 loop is CASGRLGQPPSNQPQHF. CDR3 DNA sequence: TGCGCCAGCGGCCGCTTAGGACAACCCCCTAGCAATCAGCCCCAGCATTTT.

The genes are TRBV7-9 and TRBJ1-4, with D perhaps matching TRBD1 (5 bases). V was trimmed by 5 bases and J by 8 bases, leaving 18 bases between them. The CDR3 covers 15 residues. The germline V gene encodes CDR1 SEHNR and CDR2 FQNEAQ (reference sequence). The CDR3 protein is CASSTPGGVGEKLFF. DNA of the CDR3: TGTGCCAGCAGCACGCCGGGAGGGGTCGGGGAAAAACTGTTTTTT.

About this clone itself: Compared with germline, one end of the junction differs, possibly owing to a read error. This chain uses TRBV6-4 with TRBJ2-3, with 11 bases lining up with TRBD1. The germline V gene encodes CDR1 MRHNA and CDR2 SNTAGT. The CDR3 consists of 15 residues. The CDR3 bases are TGTGCCAGCAGTGTCCGGACAGGGGGCACGGATACGCAGTATTTT. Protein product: CASSVRTGGTDTQYF.

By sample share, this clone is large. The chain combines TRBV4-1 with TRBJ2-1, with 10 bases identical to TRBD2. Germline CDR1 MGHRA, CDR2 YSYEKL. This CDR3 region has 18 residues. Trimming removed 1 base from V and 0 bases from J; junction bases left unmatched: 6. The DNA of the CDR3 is TGCGCCAGCAGCCAAGTAGCGGGGGGCAATCCCTCCTACAATGAGCAGTTCTTC. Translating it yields CASSQVAGGNPSYNEQFF.

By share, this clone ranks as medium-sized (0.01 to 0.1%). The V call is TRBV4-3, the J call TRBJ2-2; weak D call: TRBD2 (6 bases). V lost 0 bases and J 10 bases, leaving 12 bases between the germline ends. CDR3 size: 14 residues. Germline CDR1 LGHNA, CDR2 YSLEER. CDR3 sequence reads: CASSQDRAGPELFF. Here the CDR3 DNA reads TGCGCCAGCAGCCAAGATAGGGCGGGGCCGGAGCTGTTTTTT.

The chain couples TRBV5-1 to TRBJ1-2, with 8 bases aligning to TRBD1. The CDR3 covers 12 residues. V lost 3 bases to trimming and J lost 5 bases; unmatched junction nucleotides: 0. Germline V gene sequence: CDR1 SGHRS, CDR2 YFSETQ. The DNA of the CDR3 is TGCGCCAGCAGCTGGGACAGGTATGGCTACACCTTC. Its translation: CASSWDRYGYTF.

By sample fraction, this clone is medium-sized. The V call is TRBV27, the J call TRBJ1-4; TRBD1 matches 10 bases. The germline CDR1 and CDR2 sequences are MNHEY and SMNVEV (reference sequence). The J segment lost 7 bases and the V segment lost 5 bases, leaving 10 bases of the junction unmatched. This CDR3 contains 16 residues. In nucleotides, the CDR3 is TGTGCCAGCAGTCCCCATACCCGGGACAGGGGTGAAAAACTGTTTTTT. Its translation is CASSPHTRDRGEKLFF.

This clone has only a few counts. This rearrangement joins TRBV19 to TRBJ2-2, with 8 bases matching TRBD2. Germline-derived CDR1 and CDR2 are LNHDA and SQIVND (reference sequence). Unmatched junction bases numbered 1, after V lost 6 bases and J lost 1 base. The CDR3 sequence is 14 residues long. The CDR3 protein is CASSLAGNTGELFF. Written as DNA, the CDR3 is TGTGCCAGTAGCCTAGCGGGGAACACCGGGGAGCTGTTTTTT.

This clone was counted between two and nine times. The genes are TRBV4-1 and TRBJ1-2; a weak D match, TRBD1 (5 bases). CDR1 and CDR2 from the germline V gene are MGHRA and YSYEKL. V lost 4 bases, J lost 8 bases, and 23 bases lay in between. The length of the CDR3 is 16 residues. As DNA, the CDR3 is TGCGCCAGCAGCCCAGGGACTGCTCTTCCCCCTTGGGGCTACACCTTC. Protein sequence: CASSPGTALPPWGYTF.

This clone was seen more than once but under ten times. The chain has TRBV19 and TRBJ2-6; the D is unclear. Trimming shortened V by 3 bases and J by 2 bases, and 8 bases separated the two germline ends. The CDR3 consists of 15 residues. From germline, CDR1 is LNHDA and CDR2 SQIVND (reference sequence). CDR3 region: CASSILVAGANVLTF. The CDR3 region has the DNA TGTGCCAGTAGTATTTTAGTGGCTGGGGCCAACGTCCTGACTTTC.